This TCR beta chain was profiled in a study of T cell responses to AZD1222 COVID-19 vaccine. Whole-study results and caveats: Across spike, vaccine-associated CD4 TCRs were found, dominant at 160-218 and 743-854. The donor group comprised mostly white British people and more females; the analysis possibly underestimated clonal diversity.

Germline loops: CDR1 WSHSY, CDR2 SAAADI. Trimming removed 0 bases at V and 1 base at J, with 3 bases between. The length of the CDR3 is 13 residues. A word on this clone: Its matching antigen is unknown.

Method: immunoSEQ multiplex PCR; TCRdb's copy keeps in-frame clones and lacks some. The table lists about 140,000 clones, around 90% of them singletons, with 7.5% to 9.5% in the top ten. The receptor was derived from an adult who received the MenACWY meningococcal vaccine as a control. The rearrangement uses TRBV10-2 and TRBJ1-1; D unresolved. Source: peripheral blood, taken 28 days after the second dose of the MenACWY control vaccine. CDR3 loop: CASSESKNTEAFF. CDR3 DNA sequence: TGCGCCAGCAGTGAGTCTAAGAACACTGAAGCTTTCTTT.